This T cell receptor beta chain was recorded in a study of circulating and synovial CD4+ cells in juvenile arthritis. Study findings and constraints: The pathogenic-like versus bulk T cell difference escaped Vbeta family analysis.

Profiling relied on immunoSEQ multiplex PCR, and the TCRdb table lists in-frame clones only, not all of them. This sample carries about 39,000 clones, approximately 93% of them seen once, and the ten largest clones take around 0.64%. Germline assignment: CDR1 MRHNA and CDR2 SNTAGT. V shed 6 bases, J shed 5 bases, and the junction held 4 bases outside the gene matches. CDR3 length: 14 residues. For this clone: Its target is not known.

The receptor was isolated from a human donor with juvenile idiopathic arthritis. The sequencing sample was made of CD4+ T cells from blood. The chain employs TRBV6-4 and TRBJ2-3; 11 nucleotides line up with TRBD2. CDR3 nucleotide sequence: TGTGCCAGCAGCGTAACTAGCGGGAGAGATACGCAGTATTTT. Translating gives CASSVTSGRDTQYF.